The present TCR beta chain was sequenced within a study of cytomegalovirus exposure and HLA in healthy donors. Study-level findings and limits: According to reports, the classifier identified cytomegalovirus status with high specificity and sensitivity. Researchers had no immune exposure information except CMV serostatus available. Reported findings show TCR beta sequences accurately forecast HLA-A and HLA-B alleles in most subjects.

Unrecorded immune exposures were likely, despite nominal health at sampling. PCR used 60 Vbeta primers and 13 Jbeta primers. Libraries were prepared by immunoSEQ multiplex PCR; TCRdb keeps only in-frame clonotypes and omits some of them. Among around 65,000 clones listed, roughly 75% were seen once. Germline loops: CDR1 SGHNT, CDR2 YYREEE (reference sequence). Trimming removed 3 bases from V and 0 bases from J; junction bases left unmatched: 10. The CDR3 spans 17 residues. As for this clone: The antigen is not known.

Sequencing was performed on PBMCs. This sequence originates from a woman aged 25 to 39 in good health and CMV-seronegative. The V call is TRBV5-4, the J call TRBJ2-3, with 7 bases matching TRBD2. Here the CDR3 reads CASSYLLATASTDTQYF. CDR3 nucleotides: TGTGCCAGCAGCTACCTACTAGCGACGGCTAGCACAGATACGCAGTATTTT. Supplemented by reference TRBV5-4 and TRBJ2-3, the full variable domain reads ETGVTQSPTHLIKTRGQQVTLRCSSQSGHNTVSWYQQALGQGPQFIFQYYREEENGRGNFPPRFSGLQFPNYSSELNVNALELDDSALYLCASSYLLATASTDTQYFGPGTRLTVL.